This T cell receptor beta chain was identified in a study of T cell responses to AZD1222 COVID-19 vaccine (dated by TCRdb to the early 2020s). Context from the whole study: A total of 233 trial participants underwent TCR sequencing, of whom some 210 received two doses of AZD1222 and some 26 received two doses of the MenACWY control vaccine. Enrollment into the trials was organized by age into subgroups of 18-55, 56-69 and 70-plus years, and those subgroups contained approximately 150, 30 and 60 TCR-sequenced participants, respectively. Broader findings and caveats from the paper: Vaccine-associated CD4 TCRs spanned the whole spike protein, with dominant responses in regions 160-218 and 743-854. Most participants were white British and females outnumbered males, and the authors suggested that clonal diversity may have been underestimated. After two AZD1222 doses, both the breadth and the depth of spike-specific TCRs were significantly higher than at day 0 and than in MenACWY recipients. In the small 56-69-year group, the increase in depth fell short of significance, most likely because of low power. Because no day 14 peak-response samples were available, the repertoires could be characterized only after the peak T cell response. Conclusions about previously exposed vaccinees are limited because only six or seven AZD1222 recipients were SARS-CoV-2 seropositive at baseline. Epitopes outside the regions mutated in the B.1.351 and B.1.1.7 variants were reportedly recognized by nearly half of the unique spike-specific TCRs.

V is reduced by 6 bases and J by 6 bases, leaving a spacing of 5 bases between them. The CDR3, from cysteine to phenylalanine, totals 10 residues. Left in the record is the CDR3 DNA by itself, 30 bases read in frame from the first base. CDR1 SQVTM and CDR2 ANQGSEA were looked up in the germline V gene. A remark on this clone: Its binding antigen is unknown. Base qualities are not provided; no much larger clone lies one nucleotide away.

The CDR3 regions of human TCRbeta chains were subjected to immunosequencing. The study's processing was this. TCRs in the repertoires were compared against a reference library of SARS-CoV-2-specific TCRs that had been generated with the MIRA antigen-specificity platform. Breadth meant the fraction of unique TCRs that were SARS-CoV-2-associated, whereas depth meant the fraction of total T cells that were SARS-CoV-2-associated. Using the MIRA data, each spike-specific TCR was assigned both to the spike region to which the TCR was reactive and to a CD4 or CD8 class. Log10-transformed breadth and depth values were compared by one-way ANOVA with Sidak's multiple comparisons tests. The clones in this table, taken by TCRdb from immuneACCESS, are in-frame only. Not every clone is retained; where verified, under half of the shortfall comes from an unresolved V gene, and the cause of the rest is unknown. That table furnishes V, J and clone size, whereas the DNA furnished D and trimming. Present in this sample are about 160,000 clones, 91% of which were seen just once. Approximately 3.9% of the sample is in the top ten clones.

Explained via the paper, the time point label denotes: about 28 days (+/-7) after the second vaccine dose. Because spike-specific TCR depth and breadth did not differ between the two schedules, AZD1222 recipients who got a second dose at roughly 4 weeks were pooled with those who got a second dose at roughly 12 weeks. Samples from vaccinated people were obtained from the UK trials COV001 and COV002, which included a single-blind randomized controlled phase 2/3 trial of AZD1222 (ChAdOx1 nCoV-19) in healthy adults. For TCRbeta chain sequencing, PBMC samples were collected from trial participants at day 0 and at day 28 after the second dose.

The rearranged chain carries TRBV29-1 and TRBJ1-4; the D segment cannot be called with confidence. Material: peripheral blood, obtained 28 days after the second AZD1222 dose. The clonotype originates from an adult who received the AZD1222 COVID-19 vaccine. The DNA sequence is TGCAGCGTAGCTGATGAAAAACTGTTTTTT. Its protein is CSVADEKLFF.